This TCR beta chain was profiled in a study of OX40 agonist ivuxolimab in advanced cancers. Study details: Participants could have had prior anti-PD-1, anti-PD-L1 or anti-CTLA-4 therapy, and more than 35% had some.

Study-level findings and limits: The study observed clonal expansion of CD4+ and CD8+ blood T cells by week 6 at 0.1 to 3.0 mg/kg. Some nonresponders additionally presented with little normalized T-cell clonal expansion.

CDR1 is MNHNY and CDR2 is SVGAGI in the germline V gene (reference sequence). The CDR3 loop spans 16 amino acids. Losses at the gene ends were 7 bases for V and 2 bases for J; bases not matched to a gene: 12. As regards this clone: The antigen is not known.

Sequencing was performed with immunoSEQ multiplex PCR; in TCRdb, only in-frame clones are kept and a portion is missing. The sample includes about 51,000 clones, about 80% of them seen just once. The sample was CD4+ or CD8+ T cells sorted from blood, taken in a trial of the OX40 agonist ivuxolimab. This clonotype was obtained from an adult with an advanced solid tumor such as melanoma, head and neck, liver or kidney cancer. The chain recombines TRBV6-6 with TRBJ2-7; 9 positions agree with TRBD2. CDR3 in amino acids: CASTYGGGRAAYEQYF. The CDR3 DNA reads TGTGCCAGCACCTACGGAGGCGGGAGGGCCGCCTACGAGCAGTACTTC.